Listed below are T cell receptor beta chains from one sample, sequenced in a study of regulatory T cells in long-lasting Graves disease. MiXCR was run by TCRdb on the multiplex PCR reads, yielding one entry per CDR3 protein. The sample has 400,000 to 650,000 distinct CDR3 sequences, roughly a sixth seen once. These same data were also listed under a study on T cells in Graves' hyperthyroidism and ophthalmopathy.

The sample was peripheral blood mononuclear cells (PBMCs), taken at new diagnosis, from a patient treated with antithyroid drugs. All receptors come from a woman aged 40 to 65 with Graves disease. Each CDR3 is given with its conserved first and last residue. The D gene is left open where the match is weak. Size is stated for part of the rows, as once, few or many counts, or as a class when the clone is expanded.

CDR3 DNA: TGTGCCAGCAGCCCGACCACAGGGGCTTATACTGAAGCTTTCTTT; CDR3 protein: CASSPTTGAYTEAFF; J gene: TRBJ1-1; CDR3 length: 15; V gene: TRBV7-3; clone size: many; D gene: TRBD1
CDR3 DNA: TGCGCCAGCAAAGAGACTTATTCGTTACAACATAATTCACCCCTCCACTTT; CDR3 protein: CASKETYSLQHNSPLHF; J gene: TRBJ1-6; CDR3 length: 17; V gene: TRBV10-1; clone size: .; D gene: .
CDR3 DNA: TGTGCCAGCAGCTTGGCCGCGGGGGCGATGAACATTCAGTACTTC; CDR3 protein: CASSLAAGAMNIQYF; J gene: TRBJ2-4; CDR3 length: 15; V gene: TRBV5-6; clone size: .; D gene: .
CDR3 DNA: TGCAGTGCTAGGCTAGCGGAGTCAAAGACCCAGTACTTC; CDR3 protein: CSARLAESKTQYF; J gene: TRBJ2-5; CDR3 length: 13; V gene: TRBV20-1; clone size: many; D gene: TRBD2
CDR3 DNA: TGTGCCAGCAGCACGGACAGGGACCGGTATGGCTACACCTTC; CDR3 protein: CASSTDRDRYGYTF; J gene: TRBJ1-2; CDR3 length: 14; V gene: TRBV9; clone size: .; D gene: TRBD1
CDR3 DNA: TGTGCCAGCAGCTTGGGATGGGGCGGGGGGGCCTATGAGACCCAGTACTTC; CDR3 protein: CASSLGWGGGAYETQYF; J gene: TRBJ2-5; CDR3 length: 17; V gene: TRBV5-5; clone size: few; D gene: TRBD2
CDR3 DNA: TGCAGCGTTGAAGAGCGGACCCGTGAAGCTTTCTTT; CDR3 protein: CSVEERTREAFF; J gene: TRBJ1-1; CDR3 length: 12; V gene: TRBV29-1; clone size: .; D gene: .
CDR3 DNA: TGCAGTGCTGGTAGGGGGCACAACTACGAGCAGTACTTC; CDR3 protein: CSAGRGHNYEQYF; J gene: TRBJ2-7; CDR3 length: 13; V gene: TRBV20-1; clone size: many; D gene: TRBD1
CDR3 DNA: TGTGCCAGCAGCATAAAAGGGGGGACCGAGCAGTACTTC; CDR3 protein: CASSIKGGTEQYF; J gene: TRBJ2-7; CDR3 length: 13; V gene: TRBV3-1; clone size: many; D gene: .
CDR3 DNA: TGTGCCAGCAACCTTCTAGCGGGGGGCGAAGAGACCCAGTACTTC; CDR3 protein: CASNLLAGGEETQYF; J gene: TRBJ2-5; CDR3 length: 15; V gene: TRBV6-2/TRBV6-3; clone size: many; D gene: TRBD2
CDR3 DNA: TGTGCCAGCAGCCAAGATGGAAGTTCCTACGAGCAGTACTTC; CDR3 protein: CASSQDGSSYEQYF; J gene: TRBJ2-7; CDR3 length: 14; V gene: TRBV4-2; clone size: .; D gene: .
CDR3 DNA: TGCAGTGCCGGTTCGGGCACAGATACGCAGTATTTT; CDR3 protein: CSAGSGTDTQYF; J gene: TRBJ2-3; CDR3 length: 12; V gene: TRBV20-1; clone size: many; D gene: .
CDR3 DNA: TGTGCCAGCAGACCCAAGACGGAGAACACTGAAGCTTTCTTT; CDR3 protein: CASRPKTENTEAFF; J gene: TRBJ1-1; CDR3 length: 14; V gene: TRBV3-1; clone size: few; D gene: .
CDR3 DNA: TGCGCCAGCAGCTTGGAGGGACCGCGGGGGCAGTTCTTC; CDR3 protein: CASSLEGPRGQFF; J gene: TRBJ2-1; CDR3 length: 13; V gene: TRBV5-1; clone size: few; D gene: .
CDR3 DNA: TGTGCCAGCAGTTCATCGACAGGGGGCGAGGACAATGAGCAGTTCTTC; CDR3 protein: CASSSSTGGEDNEQFF; J gene: TRBJ2-1; CDR3 length: 16; V gene: TRBV27; clone size: many; D gene: TRBD1
CDR3 DNA: TGTGCCAGCAGGGCCACTAGCACCGGGGAGCTGTTTTTT; CDR3 protein: CASRATSTGELFF; J gene: TRBJ2-2; CDR3 length: 13; V gene: TRBV2; clone size: many; D gene: .
CDR3 DNA: TGCGCCAGCAGCCAAGGGACAGTTGACAATGAGCAGTTCTTC; CDR3 protein: CASSQGTVDNEQFF; J gene: TRBJ2-1; CDR3 length: 14; V gene: TRBV5-1; clone size: .; D gene: TRBD1
CDR3 DNA: TGTGCCAGCAGTAGCAGGACAGGGAGGTCCTACGAGCAGTACTTC; CDR3 protein: CASSSRTGRSYEQYF; J gene: TRBJ2-7; CDR3 length: 15; V gene: TRBV2; clone size: many; D gene: TRBD1
CDR3 DNA: TGTGCTAGCAGAAAGACTAGCGGGGAGTTGGAGTTCTTC; CDR3 protein: CASRKTSGELEFF; J gene: TRBJ2-1; CDR3 length: 13; V gene: TRBV6-1; clone size: .; D gene: TRBD2
CDR3 DNA: TGTGCCAGCAGCGGACAGGGGATTGAGCAGTTCTTC; CDR3 protein: CASSGQGIEQFF; J gene: TRBJ2-1; CDR3 length: 12; V gene: TRBV7-2; clone size: once; D gene: TRBD1
CDR3 DNA: TGCGCCAGCAGCTTGGATCGGGTGCCCGTTGGAGAGCAGTTCTTC; CDR3 protein: CASSLDRVPVGEQFF; J gene: TRBJ2-1; CDR3 length: 15; V gene: TRBV5-1; clone size: many; D gene: .
CDR3 DNA: TGTGCCAGCAGCCGGGGACCTACGAACACTGAAGCTTTCTTT; CDR3 protein: CASSRGPTNTEAFF; J gene: TRBJ1-1; CDR3 length: 14; V gene: TRBV3-1; clone size: few; D gene: .
CDR3 DNA: TGTGCCAGCAGCACCAGCGGTGCTAGCACAGATACGCAGTATTTT; CDR3 protein: CASSTSGASTDTQYF; J gene: TRBJ2-3; CDR3 length: 15; V gene: TRBV5-4; clone size: .; D gene: .
CDR3 DNA: TGTGCCAGCAGTTTATATTACGACAGGGAAGGGACCCAGTACTTC; CDR3 protein: CASSLYYDREGTQYF; J gene: TRBJ2-5; CDR3 length: 15; V gene: TRBV28; clone size: many; D gene: TRBD1
CDR3 DNA: TGCAGTGCCGGAGGGGGGACCCATGGCTACACCTTC; CDR3 protein: CSAGGGTHGYTF; J gene: TRBJ1-2; CDR3 length: 12; V gene: TRBV20-1; clone size: many; D gene: .
CDR3 DNA: TGTGCCATCAGTGAGCCTGGACGTGGCTACACCTTC; CDR3 protein: CAISEPGRGYTF; J gene: TRBJ1-2; CDR3 length: 12; V gene: TRBV10-3; clone size: many; D gene: .
CDR3 DNA: TGTGCCGCCAGGGCAGGGTTAAATCAGCCCCAGCATTTT; CDR3 protein: CAARAGLNQPQHF; J gene: TRBJ1-5; CDR3 length: 13; V gene: TRBV30; clone size: many; D gene: .